This TCR beta chain originates from a study of human T cells and chemical hapten exposure. The overall study: Sensitization used 2% DPC on about 2 cm by about 2 cm upper inner arm skin. DPC (0.01%) was patch tested on the upper back and read at 6 days.

One entry per CDR3 protein, called by TCRdb with MiXCR from the RACE reads. The sample lists over 80,000 distinct CDR3 sequences; roughly 10% were seen once. This clonotype was seen at least ten times. This sample's time point: patch test 3, about 24 weeks after DPC sensitization. Sample treatment: therapeutic diphenylcyclopropenone sensitization with weekly scalp DPC. Blood draws came before every patch-test application. The template was total RNA from unfractionated whole blood. The CDR3 spans 13 residues. Germline CDR1 and CDR2: SQVTM and ANQGSEA. The chain carries TRBV29-1 and TRBJ2-3, with TRBD2 identical over 10 bases. The TCR was taken from a woman in her 30s with alopecia areata. Some clones in this sample may be carry-over from other donors' samples. The sequencing here drew on whole blood, taken in connection with sensitization to the hapten diphenylcyclopropenone (DPC). This CDR3 reads CFVASGSTDTQYF. The CDR3 DNA reads as TGCTTTGTGGCTAGCGGGAGTACAGATACGCAGTATTTT.